This T cell receptor (beta chain) appears in the sequencing data of a study of post-analysis software for immune sequencing data. General study points: Elevated frequency relative to controls characterized about 5 TRBV segments in patients, TRBV5-6, TRBV5-1 and TRBV20-1 among them. Compared against controls, patients with multiple sclerosis displayed significantly lower normalized Chao1 diversity.

Unique molecular identifiers tagged the TCR beta cDNA libraries. TCRdb itself ran the PCR reads through MiXCR, one entry per CDR3 protein. The sample yields over 700,000 distinct CDR3 sequences, less than 35% seen once. This clonotype has more than one count but fewer than ten. Its antigen is unidentified. The CDR3 runs to 17 residues. Looked up from germline, CDR1 is SGHTA and CDR2 is FQGNSA. J gave up 3 bases and V 5 bases, and 13 bases lay outside the gene matches. This rearrangement joins TRBV7-2 to TRBJ2-5; TRBD2 agrees at 9 bases. The TCR was taken from a girl aged 5-17 years with multiple sclerosis. Sequenced sample: blood. Here the CDR3 DNA reads TGTGCCAGCAGCATTCGCGGGAGGGAGGGGGGAAAAGAGACCCAGTACTTC. It codes for CASSIRGREGGKETQYF.